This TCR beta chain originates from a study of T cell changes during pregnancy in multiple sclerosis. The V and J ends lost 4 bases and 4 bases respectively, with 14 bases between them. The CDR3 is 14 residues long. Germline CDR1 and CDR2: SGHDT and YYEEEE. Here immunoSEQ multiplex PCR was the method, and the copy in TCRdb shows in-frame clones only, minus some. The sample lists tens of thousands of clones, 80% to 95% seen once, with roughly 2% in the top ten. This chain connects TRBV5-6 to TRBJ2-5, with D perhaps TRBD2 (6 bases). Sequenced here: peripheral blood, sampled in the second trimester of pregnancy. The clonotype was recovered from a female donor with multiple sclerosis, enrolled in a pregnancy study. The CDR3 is CASSPRDFRETQYF. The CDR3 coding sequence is TGTGCCAGCAGCCCCCGGGACTTCCGAGAGACCCAGTACTTC.